A single sample gave rise to the 17 T cell receptor beta chains below, sequenced in a study of siplizumab effects on memory and regulatory T cells. The data were produced by immunoSEQ multiplex PCR, yet TCRdb's version contains in-frame clones alone and is incomplete. The sample includes 100,000 or so clones, less than 95% of them seen just once. The sample consisted of Tregs sorted from blood. These receptors all stem from a human donor in good health.

V and J are TRBV20-1 and TRBJ1-4, with a weak D call TRBD1 (5 bases). The CDR3 contains 11 residues. The germline gives CDR1 DFQATT, CDR2 SNEGSKA (reference sequence). V was shortened by 3 bases and J by 7 bases, with 6 bases between the two germline ends. The CDR3 here is CSARRGEKLFF. CDR3 DNA: TGCAGTGCTAGGAGGGGTGAAAAACTGTTTTTT.

The chain carries TRBV6-6 and TRBJ2-5; no definite D call. Germline V gives CDR1 MNHNY, CDR2 SVGAGI (reference sequence). V was shortened by 8 bases and J by 7 bases, with 17 bases between the two germline ends. The CDR3 covers 13 residues. The CDR3 nucleotides are TGTGCCAGCGCCCTTGGAAGGGCCGGGACCCAGTACTTC. Residues: CASALGRAGTQYF.

This rearrangement joins TRBV2 to TRBJ2-1; 8 positions match TRBD2. Looked up from germline, CDR1 is SNHLY and CDR2 is FYNNEI. The CDR3 has 13 residues. The trim removed 6 bases at V and 5 bases at J, leaving 3 bases unmatched. The CDR3 protein is CASRGTRNNEQFF. The CDR3 region has the DNA TGTGCCAGCAGGGGGACTAGGAACAATGAGCAGTTCTTC. Looking up the rest from reference TRBV2 and TRBJ2-1 gives the full variable domain: EPEVTQTPSHQVTQMGQEVILRCVPISNHLYFYWYRQILGQKVEFLVSFYNNEISEKSEIFDDQFSVERPDGSNFTLKIRSTKLEDSAMYFCASRGTRNNEQFFGPGTRLTVL.

This chain uses TRBV2 with TRBJ2-2; possibly TRBD1 or TRBD2 for D (6 bases each). Trimming stripped 3 bases from V and 5 bases from J, with 16 bases between. Germline CDR1 SNHLY, CDR2 FYNNEI. The CDR3 has 16 amino acids. The CDR3 region is CASSEGGRVRTGELFF. The CDR3 DNA reads TGTGCCAGCAGTGAGGGGGGCAGGGTGAGGACCGGGGAGCTGTTTTTT.

The chain couples TRBV13 to TRBJ1-1, with D possibly matching TRBD1 (5 bases). This CDR3 spans 14 amino acids. V lost 6 bases, J lost 0 bases, and 11 bases lay in between. Germline lookup yields CDR1 PRHDT and CDR2 FYEKMQ (reference sequence). CDR3 sequence (DNA): TGTGCCAGCAGTAAGGGGCAGTTGAACACTGAAGCTTTCTTT. It is translated as CASSKGQLNTEAFF.

The chain uses TRBV19 and TRBJ1-1; D might be TRBD1 (6 bases). The V gene's germline CDR1 is LNHDA and CDR2 SQIVND (reference sequence). Between the trimmed V and J ends, which lost 7 bases and 4 bases, there was a span of 13 bases. The CDR3 sequence is 13 residues long. The CDR3 nucleotides read TGTGCCAGTAAGGTTCAGGGGATCACTGAAGCTTTCTTT. It codes for CASKVQGITEAFF. The complete variable domain, with remaining parts taken from reference TRBV19 and TRBJ1-1, reads DGGITQSPKYLFRKEGQNVTLSCEQNLNHDAMYWYRQDPGQGLRLIYYSQIVNDFQKGDIAEGYSVSREKKESFPLTVTSAQKNPTAFYLCASKVQGITEAFFGQGTRLTVV.

The gene calls are TRBV11-3 and TRBJ2-3, with 9 bases fitting TRBD2. Germline loops: CDR1 SGHNT, CDR2 YENEEA. The length of the CDR3 is 16 residues. With 2 bases clipped from V and 0 bases from J, the junction kept 3 bases outside the gene matches. The CDR3 sequence: CASSLLTSGSTDTQYF. The CDR3 region has the DNA TGTGCCAGCAGCTTATTGACTAGCGGCAGCACAGATACGCAGTATTTT.

The rearrangement joins TRBV7-3 to TRBJ2-1; 11 bases align to TRBD1. With 2 bases clipped from V and 14 bases from J, the junction kept 8 bases outside the gene matches. The length of the CDR3 is 14 residues. Looked up from germline, CDR1 is SGHTA and CDR2 is FQGTGA. DNA of the CDR3: TGTGCCAGCAGCTTAGGACAGGGGGCGCCGACAAAGTTCTTC. This gives the protein CASSLGQGAPTKFF.

V and J are TRBV5-1 and TRBJ2-2; TRBD2 is a possible D gene (6 bases). The length of the CDR3 is 14 residues. Germline lookup yields CDR1 SGHRS and CDR2 YFSETQ. V gave up 2 bases and J gave up 6 bases, with 11 bases separating them. CDR3 coding DNA: TGCGCCAGCAGCTTCGACGGGACTCCCGGGGAGCTGTTTTTT. Residues: CASSFDGTPGELFF.

V and J are TRBV5-1 and TRBJ2-5; 7 bases are a match to TRBD2. The CDR3 has 17 residues. From germline, CDR1 is SGHRS and CDR2 YFSETQ. V shed 4 bases, J shed 5 bases, and the junction held 17 bases outside the gene matches. This CDR3 reads CASSDPRWGGGRETQYF. For the CDR3, the DNA is TGCGCCAGCAGCGACCCCCGGTGGGGGGGAGGGCGGGAGACCCAGTACTTC.

This chain uses TRBV30 with TRBJ2-3, with 7 bases lining up with TRBD2. The germline CDR1 and CDR2 sequences are GTSNPN and SVGIG (reference sequence). J lost 8 bases, V lost 1 base, and 3 bases had no gene match. CDR3 length equals 12 residues. The CDR3 region has the DNA TGTGCCTGGAGTGCGGCTAGCGGTACGCAGTATTTT. Protein: CAWSAASGTQYF.

J is TRBJ2-2 and V is TRBV5-5; TRBD1 agrees at 9 bases. The V gene end was trimmed by 0 bases and the J gene end by 4 bases; junction bases not matched to a gene: 13. Germline V gene lookup returns CDR1 SGHKS and CDR2 YYEKEE (reference sequence). There are 19 residues in the CDR3. The CDR3 nucleotides read TGTGCCAGCAGCTTGGCCCGTGCCGGGACAGGGTTTGGCACCGGGGAGCTGTTTTTT. This gives the protein CASSLARAGTGFGTGELFF. The full variable domain, with the rest looked up from reference TRBV5-5 and TRBJ2-2, is DAGVTQSPTHLIKTRGQQVTLRCSPISGHKSVSWYQQVLGQGPQFIFQYYEKEERGRGNFPDRFSARQFPNYSSELNVNALLLGDSALYLCASSLARAGTGFGTGELFFGEGSRLTVL.

This chain joins TRBV5-1 and TRBJ2-3; no definite D call. This CDR3 comprises 15 residues. Trimming took off 1 base at V and 0 bases at J, with 9 bases between the two ends. The germline CDR1 and CDR2 sequences are SGHRS and YFSETQ. The CDR3 DNA sequence: TGCGCCAGCAGCTTGTCCGGCAGAAGCACAGATACGCAGTATTTT. It is translated as CASSLSGRSTDTQYF.

The chain recombines TRBV6-5 with TRBJ2-3; tentatively, D is TRBD2 (5 bases). This CDR3 has 14 amino acids. The V end lost 4 bases, the J end lost 8 bases, and 16 bases lay between the germline ends. Germline CDR1 and CDR2: MNHEY and SVGAGI. The chain's CDR3 is CASSSPRTFGTQYF. In DNA, the CDR3 is TGTGCCAGCAGTTCTCCTAGGACTTTTGGTACGCAGTATTTT.

The sample holds one count of this clone. The gene calls are TRBV6-5 and TRBJ2-3; D unresolved. V lost 7 bases to trimming and J lost 1 base, with 6 bases between them. The CDR3 is made up of 12 amino acids. The germline gives CDR1 MNHEY, CDR2 SVGAGI. The CDR3 here is CASKRGTDTQYF. CDR3 nucleotides: TGTGCCAGCAAACGGGGCACAGATACGCAGTATTTT.

This clone appeared once. The chain employs TRBV5-5 and TRBJ2-7; 10 nucleotides line up with TRBD2. The CDR3 is 20 residues long. V was pared by 5 bases and J by 2 bases, with 22 bases of the junction left unmatched. The germline gives CDR1 SGHKS, CDR2 YYEKEE (reference sequence). In nucleotides, the CDR3 is TGTGCCAGCAGTTTTCCGGGACCCCGAGAATCTAGCGGGAGTCCCTACGAGCAGTACTTC. Its translation is CASSFPGPRESSGSPYEQYF.

The chain carries TRBV11-3 and TRBJ2-2, with TRBD1 identical over 8 bases. Trimming took 5 bases from V and 1 from J; bases not matched to a gene: 3. CDR1 SGHNT and CDR2 YENEEA come from the germline V gene. This CDR3 is 15 amino acids long. CDR3 region: CASSRQGRNTGELFF. CDR3 bases: TGTGCCAGCAGCCGACAGGGGAGGAACACCGGGGAGCTGTTTTTT.